This T cell receptor (beta chain) was recovered during a study of T cells in Graves' hyperthyroidism and ophthalmopathy (dated by TCRdb to between 2018 and 2020). The study in broad terms: Peripheral blood was collected at initial diagnosis, before any treatment. To identify TCR V-J signatures that set the groups apart, the researchers used a discovery cohort of 90 to 100 patients, made up of roughly 40 with Graves' ophthalmopathy and some 58 with stable Graves' hyperthyroidism. Whether ophthalmopathy could be predicted prospectively was tested in an independent validation cohort made up of 18 to 20 hyperthyroidism patients plus 17 patients who later progressed to ophthalmopathy. The 95 to 100 discovery patients were randomly divided into training and test sets at a 7:3 ratio. The study also compared thyroid tissue and blood T-cell repertoires from a handful of Graves' hyperthyroidism patients. After blood sampling, hyperthyroidism patients were treated with methimazole at a starting dose of 30 mg daily, and ophthalmopathy patients were treated with high-dose intravenous methylprednisolone. The paper describes TCR Vbeta CDR3 sequencing of 135 peripheral blood samples, made up of some 40 ophthalmopathy patients, approximately 76 hyperthyroidism patients and 17 progressor patients. What the research found in general, with its limitations: Most expanded thyroid clonotypes (frequency above 0.001) were also found in blood, which suggests that blood repertoires may mirror thyroid immune responses. In cross-validation, a model built on a 13 V-J signature told ophthalmopathy apart from stable hyperthyroidism with approximately 90% sensitivity and about 81% specificity, and in testing the same model reached 80%/75%. During validation, the model predicted progression to ophthalmopathy a median of about 6.3 months ahead of onset, with almost 71% sensitivity and about 72% specificity. Sample size was not statistically predetermined, and blinding of investigators to group allocation was not performed.

The TCR beta CDR3 regions were amplified from the RNA transcripts. A first-round RT-PCR of the TCR CDR3 used the HTBI primer set with the Qiagen OneStep RT-PCR kit. The libraries were constructed in a second round of multiplex PCR and then size-selected and purified. Libraries were sequenced paired-end with 100 bp reads on an Illumina HiSeq2000. Under the source paper's analysis protocol: SOAPnuke was used to process the raw data, removing reads that contained adapters or uncalled bases, had a mean Phred below 15, or lacked an exact match to the constant primer or identifier. COPE v1.2.5 was used to merge the high-quality paired reads, and each unique nucleotide sequence was defined as a clonotype. Clonotypes were aligned to IMGT TRBV, TRBD and TRBJ reference segments using MiTCR v1.1. The analysis included only V-J combinations with a frequency above 0.0001, which together covered around 99% of the repertoires. The TCS score was defined as the ratio of F50 (clonal expansion) to E x V (chaos), calculated using BLOSUM62-based TCRdist between CDR3 peptides within each V-J. Welch's t-statistics and random forest reduced 500 to 650 V-J features to 13, which were used in a naive Bayes classifier (R e1071). TCRdb reprocessed the public reads (quality trimming at Q25 with fastp, clone calling with MiXCR) and kept in-frame beta chains. All rows with the same CDR3 protein become a single entry with the most common DNA and genes. The V and J calls shown here were made by TCRdb, not taken from the authors' results. The sample contains some 560,000 distinct CDR3 sequences, 15% to 18% of them found a single time. Approximately 7.4% of the sample lies in the top ten.

The table lists this clonotype with many counts. Its cognate antigen has yet to be identified. Qualities for individual bases were not recorded, and no much larger clone is one base off. Graves' hyperthyroidism was defined as stable when no progression to ophthalmopathy occurred over 18 months of follow-up. Hyperthyroidism patients were aged 18 to 65 years and newly diagnosed, with disease duration of less than 2 months. Any patient with an uncontrolled infection, another autoimmune disease, pregnancy or lactation was excluded. Clinical symptoms, serum thyroxine and TRAb, thyroid ultrasound, and orbital computed tomography formed the basis for the diagnoses. PBMCs were isolated from about 9 ml of fresh peripheral blood by Ficoll-Paque density gradient centrifugation. Total RNA was extracted using Trizol reagent, and RNA quality was assessed on an Agilent 2100 Bioanalyzer. In the germline V gene, CDR1 corresponds to SGHAT and CDR2 to FQNNGV. Trimming takes 5 bases from V and 8 bases from J, and the germline ends sit 15 bases apart. Including cysteine and phenylalanine, the CDR3 has 13 amino acids. The retained sequence is limited to the CDR3, 39 bases, with the frame set at the first base.

The chain is encoded by TRBV11-2 joined to TRBJ1-2, with TRBD1 as a weak D call on 6 bases. The sequenced sample consisted of blood. This clonotype was sampled from a woman in her twenties or thirties with Graves' hyperthyroidism. The sequence in DNA is TGTGCCAGCAGCCGGGACATTCAAAGGGGCTACACCTTC. The encoded protein is CASSRDIQRGYTF. Extended through the reference TRBV11-2 and TRBJ1-2 proteins, this CDR3 yields the full variable domain: EAGVAQSPRYKIIEKRQSVAFWCNPISGHATLYWYQQILGQGPKLLIQFQNNGVVDDSQLPKDRFSAERLKGVDSTLKIQPAKLEDSAVYLCASSRDIQRGYTFGSGTRLTVV.